The 21 T cell receptor beta chains in this list originate from one sample, sequenced in a study of blood T cells in healthy people across ages. Then a second PCR, running roughly 7 to 11 cycles, was carried out with a sample-barcoded 5' primer and a J-beta primer mix. TCRdb re-analysed the 5' RACE reads in MiXCR, keeping a single row per CDR3 protein. In the table there are roughly 1.5 million distinct CDR3 sequences, approximately 43% of which are singletons. Sequencing was performed on blood. Receptors were obtained from a woman under 30 in good health.

This clonotype turned up a few times. This chain connects TRBV4-3 to TRBJ2-4, with D unresolved. The J call may be faulty, since TRBJ2-7 better matches the DNA end. The germline CDR1 and CDR2 sequences are LGHNA and YSLEER. This CDR3 has 15 residues. The CDR3 DNA sequence: TGCGCCAGCAGCCGCGACGCGAGACACTACTACGAGCAGTACTTC. This gives the protein CASSRDARHYYEQYF.

The table lists this clonotype with a few counts. The chain recombines TRBV7-2 with TRBJ2-4, with no clear D. The V end was cut by 2 bases, the J end by 8 bases, with 13 bases between. Germline V gene lookup returns CDR1 SGHTA and CDR2 FQGNSA. The CDR3 covers 14 residues. This chain's CDR3 is CASSLRHSLDIQYF. The CDR3 region has the DNA TGTGCCAGCAGCTTACGTCATTCCCTGGACATTCAGTACTTC.

The V call is TRBV4-3, the J call TRBJ2-3; 8 nucleotides match TRBD1. V lost 4 bases to trimming and J lost 0 bases; unmatched junction nucleotides: 18. The CDR3 is 20 amino acids. CDR1 and CDR2 (germline): LGHNA, YSLEER. CDR3 DNA sequence: TGCGCCAGCAGCCTCCAACTGGGGACAGGAGTTGCTACTAGCACAGATACGCAGTATTTT. Its protein is CASSLQLGTGVATSTDTQYF.

The J gene is TRBJ1-1, the V gene TRBV10-3; maybe TRBD1 (6 bases). Germline V gene lookup returns CDR1 ENHRY and CDR2 SYGVKD. V was pared by 6 bases and J by 7 bases, with 9 bases between. The CDR3 totals 11 residues. In nucleotides, the CDR3 is TGTGCCATCAGGCAAGGGGGTGAAGCTTTCTTT. This codes for CAIRQGGEAFF.

The chain has TRBV11-2 and TRBJ2-1, with 8 positions matching TRBD2. The CDR3 has 17 residues. Germline CDR1 is SGHAT and CDR2 is FQNNGV. V was pared by 1 base and J by 7 bases, with 12 bases of the junction left unmatched. CDR3 coding DNA: TGTGCCAGCAGCTTAGTTGTGTCGGGGGGGCCGGGGAATGAGCAGTTCTTC. Amino acid sequence: CASSLVVSGGPGNEQFF.

This chain connects TRBV5-6 to TRBJ2-1; TRBD2 matches 13 bases. The CDR3 length is 16 residues. CDR1 is SGHDT and CDR2 is YYEEEE in the germline V gene. After removal of 5 bases from V and 4 bases from J, the junction contained 6 bases not matched to a gene. CDR3 region: CASRKLAGGLYNEQFF. The CDR3 DNA follows: TGTGCCAGCAGGAAACTAGCGGGGGGGCTATACAATGAGCAGTTCTTC.

V gene TRBV12-3 or TRBV12-4 combines with J gene TRBJ1-1, with D perhaps TRBD1 (6 bases). The V end was cut by 7 bases, the J end by 6 bases, with 24 bases between. CDR3 length equals 16 residues. The CDR3 nucleotides are TGTGCCAGCACCACACTCGGGGGCAGGGTGGGAGCTGAAGCTTTCTTT. Residues: CASTTLGGRVGAEAFF.

The rearrangement joins TRBV4-2 to TRBJ1-5, with 7 bases matching TRBD1. Per the germline V gene, CDR1 is LGHNA and CDR2 is YNFKEQ. The CDR3 extends over 19 amino acids. J gave up 1 base and V 0 bases, and 12 bases lay outside the gene matches. The CDR3 region is CASSQEFGRGLLSNQPQHF. CDR3 bases: TGTGCCAGCAGCCAAGAGTTTGGTAGGGGGCTGCTAAGCAATCAGCCCCAGCATTTT.

The rearrangement links TRBV11-2 to TRBJ1-5, with 8 nucleotides matching TRBD1. Losses at the gene ends were 8 bases for V and 2 bases for J; bases not matched to a gene: 5. The CDR3 totals 14 residues. CDR1 is SGHAT, CDR2 FQNNGV, per germline. The DNA for the CDR3 is TGTGCCAGCGGCCCGACAGGGGGCAATCAGCCCCAGCATTTT. Translated, it gives CASGPTGGNQPQHF.

This clonotype was found once. The chain has TRBV9 and TRBJ2-7, with 7 bases that match TRBD1. The CDR3 has 15 amino acids. The V gene end was trimmed by 3 bases and the J gene end by 1 base; junction bases not matched to a gene: 7. Germline V CDR1 and CDR2: SGDLS, YYNGEE. The CDR3 bases are TGTGCCAGCAGCGCCGGGACAGAGACTTCCTACGAGCAGTACTTC. This codes for CASSAGTETSYEQYF.

V usage is TRBV7-2 and J usage is TRBJ2-3; 8 bases agree with TRBD1. The V segment lost 5 bases and the J segment 8 bases; nucleotides outside the gene matches: 6. Germline V gene lookup returns CDR1 SGHTA and CDR2 FQGNSA. The CDR3 covers 13 residues. The CDR3 here is CASSAGGAGTQYF. CDR3 nucleotide sequence: TGTGCCAGCAGCGCAGGGGGCGCAGGTACGCAGTATTTT. The variable domain in full, with the rest retrieved from reference TRBV7-2 and TRBJ2-3, is GAGVSQSPSNKVTEKGKDVELRCDPISGHTALYWYRQSLGQGLEFLIYFQGNSAPDKSGLPSDRFSAERTGGSVSTLTIQRTQQEDSAVYLCASSAGGAGTQYFGPGTRLTVL.

The genes are TRBV29-1 and TRBJ1-1; D is undetermined. CDR3 length: 15 amino acids. CDR1 SQVTM and CDR2 ANQGSEA come from the germline V gene. V was cut by 5 bases and J by 1 base, with 17 bases left in between. The CDR3 reads CSVNGQRAPNTEAFF. CDR3 nucleotides: TGCAGCGTTAACGGTCAGAGGGCCCCGAACACTGAAGCTTTCTTT.

The chain recombines TRBV27 with TRBJ2-4; 10 positions agree with TRBD2. The last part of the DNA fits TRBJ2-7 better; the J call may be wrong. This CDR3 is built from 16 residues. Germline V gives CDR1 MNHEY, CDR2 SMNVEV (reference sequence). The CDR3 sequence is CASSPGLAVSRYEQYF. For the CDR3, the DNA is TGTGCCAGCAGTCCCGGACTAGCGGTGAGTCGATACGAGCAGTACTTC.

This clonotype was found a few times. The chain links TRBV20-1 to TRBJ2-3; TRBD2 agrees at 9 bases. The CDR3 extends over 13 amino acids. Germline V gene sequence: CDR1 DFQATT, CDR2 SNEGSKA (reference sequence). The J segment lost 9 bases and the V segment lost 1 base, leaving 5 bases of the junction unmatched. For the CDR3, the DNA is TGCAGTGCTAGAGTTGCTAGCGGGGAAACGCAGTATTTT. It yields the protein CSARVASGETQYF.

The sample holds a few counts of this clonotype. J is TRBJ2-1 and V is TRBV6-5; maybe TRBD1 (5 bases). CDR1 is MNHEY and CDR2 is SVGAGI in the germline V gene. CDR3 length: 14 amino acids. V was shortened by 3 bases and J by 2 bases, with 8 bases between the two germline ends. The chain's CDR3 is CASSYRTTYNEQFF. CDR3 nucleotides: TGTGCCAGCAGTTATAGGACAACCTACAATGAGCAGTTCTTC.

This clonotype was seen a handful of times. The genes are TRBV27 and TRBJ2-1; tentatively, D is TRBD2 (5 bases). The germline gives CDR1 MNHEY, CDR2 SMNVEV (reference sequence). V dropped 3 bases and J dropped 8 bases, with 11 bases sitting between them. CDR3 length: 13 amino acids. The CDR3 here is CASSFVGRDEQFF. The CDR3 DNA sequence: TGTGCCAGCAGTTTTGTGGGGAGAGATGAGCAGTTCTTC.

The rearrangement uses TRBV4-1 and TRBJ2-1; D unclear. V dropped 0 bases and J dropped 8 bases, with 17 bases sitting between them. Germline-derived CDR1 and CDR2 are MGHRA and YSYEKL. The CDR3 is 16 amino acids. CDR3 sequence: CASSQDTPEWVDEQFF. The CDR3 DNA sequence: TGCGCCAGCAGCCAAGATACCCCCGAGTGGGTGGATGAGCAGTTCTTC.

The chain uses TRBV20-1 and TRBJ2-7, with a possible D match to TRBD2 (6 bases). CDR1 and CDR2 (germline): DFQATT, SNEGSKA (reference sequence). The CDR3 extends over 16 amino acids. V was shortened by 3 bases and J by 0 bases, with 18 bases between the two germline ends. In DNA form, the CDR3 reads TGCAGTGCTAGTCTAGGGCGTGGGGGGTACTCCTACGAGCAGTACTTC. As protein: CSASLGRGGYSYEQYF.

As concerns this clonotype: This may be a read error: a much more frequent sequence differs by one nucleotide. This chain connects TRBV6-6 to TRBJ1-2; D is perhaps TRBD1 (6 bases). V was shortened by 6 bases and J by 5 bases, with 13 bases between the two germline ends. The germline V gene has CDR1 MNHNY and CDR2 SVGAGI (reference sequence). This CDR3 has 13 residues. The CDR3 sequence is CASRGNRVYGYTF. In DNA, the CDR3 is TGTGCCAGCAGGGGGAACAGGGTTTATGGCTACACCTTC.

The chain has TRBV29-1 and TRBJ1-1, with D perhaps TRBD1 (6 bases). The CDR3 length is 11 residues. Germline V gene lookup returns CDR1 SQVTM and CDR2 ANQGSEA. Between the trimmed V and J ends, which lost 5 bases and 11 bases, there was a span of 15 bases. CDR3 sequence: CSVLTGLEAFF. The CDR3 DNA follows: TGCAGCGTTTTGACAGGTCTTGAGGCTTTCTTT. Full variable domain (rest looked up from reference TRBV29-1 and TRBJ1-1): SAVISQKPSRDICQRGTSLTIQCQVDSQVTMMFWYRQQPGQSLTLIATANQGSEATYESGFVIDKFPISRPNLTFSTLTVSNMSPEDSSIYLCSVLTGLEAFFGQGTRLTVV.

This clonotype was detected once. This chain joins TRBV4-1 and TRBJ2-7, with D perhaps assigned TRBD1 or TRBD2 (6 bases each). With 10 bases removed from V and 7 bases from J, the gap between germline ends came to 20 bases. Germline V gene lookup returns CDR1 MGHRA and CDR2 YSYEKL. The CDR3 length is 13 residues. The DNA for the CDR3 is TGCGCCACCGGAGGGGCGAGGGACAATGAGCAGTACTTC. Its translation is CATGGARDNEQYF.